Below are 19 T cell receptor beta chains sequenced from a single sample in a study of blood T cells in healthy people across ages. A second PCR, run for roughly 7 to 12 cycles, used a sample-barcoded 5' primer plus a J-beta primer mix. TCRdb re-called the 5' RACE reads through MiXCR, storing one row per CDR3 protein. The repertoire holds roughly 1,100,000 distinct CDR3 sequences, with roughly 24% as singletons. These sequences were also reported in another study, on T cells of mothers and their children.

Sequencing was performed on blood. Source of these receptors: a girl aged 2-10 years in good health.

The chain is built from TRBV12-3 or TRBV12-4 and TRBJ2-5; tentatively, D is TRBD1 or TRBD2 (5 bases each). V was cut by 6 bases and J by 4 bases, with 18 bases left in between. The CDR3 runs to 15 residues. In DNA, the CDR3 is TGTGCCAGCAGCTCATTGGAGTTTGGGGGAGAGACCCAGTACTTC. It codes for CASSSLEFGGETQYF.

This chain connects TRBV28 to TRBJ2-7; a possible D gene is TRBD1 (5 bases). V lost 2 bases, J lost 6 bases, and 14 bases lay in between. The CDR3 covers 14 residues. Looked up from germline, CDR1 is MDHEN and CDR2 is SYDVKM. The CDR3 loop reads CASSLRTRSGEQYF. CDR3 bases: TGTGCCAGCAGTTTAAGGACACGGTCAGGCGAGCAGTACTTC.

The chain has TRBV12-3 or TRBV12-4 and TRBJ2-5; no reliable D call. This CDR3 has 15 amino acids. Between the trimmed V and J ends, which lost 4 bases and 1 base, there was a span of 13 bases. The CDR3 region has the DNA TGTGCCAGCAGTTCCTTATGGGGATCCCAAGAGACCCAGTACTTC. This sequence encodes CASSSLWGSQETQYF.

The V call is TRBV4-2, the J call TRBJ2-3; a possible D gene is TRBD2 (5 bases). The CDR3 loop spans 16 amino acids. In germline, CDR1 is LGHNA, CDR2 YNFKEQ. V was pared by 1 base and J by 4 bases, with 15 bases between. This chain's CDR3 is CASSQVRSDGADTQYF. The CDR3 DNA reads TGTGCCAGCAGCCAAGTTAGGTCAGACGGGGCAGATACGCAGTATTTT.

This clonotype was observed a handful of times. The genes are TRBV3-1 and TRBJ1-2; D might be TRBD1 (6 bases). Trimming left V 4 bases short and J 4 bases short, with 16 bases between. This CDR3 spans 15 amino acids. The germline V gene has CDR1 LGHDT and CDR2 YNNKEL (reference sequence). The CDR3 here is CASSPWTESSYGYTF. The CDR3 DNA is TGTGCCAGCAGCCCCTGGACAGAGTCAAGCTATGGCTACACCTTC.

The chain couples TRBV7-3 to TRBJ2-5; D ambiguous. Germline V gene data show CDR1 as SGHTA and CDR2 as FQGTGA. This CDR3 comprises 13 residues. Between the trimmed V and J ends, which lost 3 bases and 3 bases, there was a span of 8 bases. DNA of the CDR3: TGTGCCAGCAGCTTTGACGCGGAAGAGACCCAGTACTTC. Translating it yields CASSFDAEETQYF.

The chain couples TRBV29-1 to TRBJ2-5; D ambiguous. The CDR3 totals 10 residues. CDR1 SQVTM and CDR2 ANQGSEA come from the germline V gene. The CDR3 spells CSGSQETQYF. Written as DNA, the CDR3 is TGCAGTGGATCCCAAGAGACCCAGTACTTC.

The DNA for the CDR3 is TGTGCCAGCAGTTTCCTAGTCCCCGGGGAGCTGTTTTTT. Its translation: CASSFLVPGELFF. The chain joins TRBV28 to TRBJ2-2; D remains ambiguous. Trimming removed 3 bases from V and 6 bases from J, with 8 bases in between. Germline-derived CDR1 and CDR2 are MDHEN and SYDVKM. The CDR3 covers 13 residues.

The J gene is TRBJ2-7, the V gene TRBV29-1; D is tentatively TRBD1 or TRBD2 (5 bases each). V shed 6 bases and J shed 2 bases, with 11 bases lying between them. This CDR3 comprises 12 residues. Germline loops: CDR1 SQVTM, CDR2 ANQGSEA. The CDR3 DNA reads as TGCAGCGTGAGGGACGGCCCCTACGAGCAGTACTTC. Its translation is CSVRDGPYEQYF.

This clonotype was picked up a small number of times. The CDR3 does not end in the conserved phenylalanine or tryptophan, so this is likely a read error. The chain has TRBV5-1 and TRBJ1-2; unclear D gene. CDR1 is SGHRS, CDR2 YFSETQ, per germline. This CDR3 has 12 amino acids. Trimming took off 5 bases at V and 8 bases at J, with 13 bases between the two ends. Here the CDR3 DNA reads TGCGCCAGCAGTATGGAGTTCGAGGGCTACACCCTC. Its protein product is CASSMEFEGYTL.

The genes are TRBV4-1 and TRBJ2-3, with unresolved D. With 0 bases removed from V and 2 bases from J, the gap between germline ends came to 12 bases. The CDR3 has 16 residues. Germline loops: CDR1 MGHRA, CDR2 YSYEKL. CDR3 DNA: TGCGCCAGCAGCCAAGATTATGGCATTCCCACAGATACGCAGTATTTT. Translation: CASSQDYGIPTDTQYF.

This clonotype was observed a handful of times. Germline and junction disagree at one end, which may indicate a read error. The chain carries TRBV7-3 and TRBJ2-5, with 12 bases identical to TRBD2. The CDR3 extends over 14 amino acids. Germline assignment: CDR1 SGHTA and CDR2 FQGTGA. For the CDR3, the DNA is TGTGCCAGCAGCCGCGGACTAGCGGGACCCCCCGCGTTCTTC. Its translation is CASSRGLAGPPAFF.

The rearrangement joins TRBV10-3 to TRBJ2-7; no clear D gene. Per germline, CDR1 ENHRY and CDR2 SYGVKD. CDR3 length: 14 amino acids. V lost 3 bases and J 4 bases, leaving 13 bases between the germline ends. The CDR3 DNA sequence: TGTGCCATCAGTGATTGGAATGTTCGGTACGAGCAGTACTTC. This codes for CAISDWNVRYEQYF.

A few counts support this clonotype. V gene TRBV20-1 combines with J gene TRBJ2-5, with 14 bases matching TRBD2. The end of the DNA fits TRBJ2-7 better, so the J call may be wrong. Germline lookup yields CDR1 DFQATT and CDR2 SNEGSKA (reference sequence). The CDR3 extends over 16 amino acids. CDR3 loop: CSASGTSGRDVNEQYF. In DNA form, the CDR3 reads TGCAGTGCTTCCGGGACTAGCGGGAGAGACGTCAACGAGCAGTACTTC.

V gene TRBV2 combines with J gene TRBJ2-7, with 9 positions matching TRBD1. The germline V gene encodes CDR1 SNHLY and CDR2 FYNNEI. V gave up 1 base and J gave up 6 bases; unmatched junction bases: 7. This CDR3 has 15 amino acids. CDR3 sequence reads: CASSEGRTGDGEQYF. The CDR3 coding sequence is TGTGCCAGCAGTGAAGGGCGGACAGGGGATGGCGAGCAGTACTTC.

The chain joins TRBV7-9 to TRBJ1-1; 7 nucleotides line up with TRBD1. The V and J ends lost 1 base and 7 bases, in that order; junction bases with no gene match: 3. Germline CDR1 is SEHNR and CDR2 is FQNEAQ (reference sequence). This CDR3 is 13 amino acids long. The CDR3 protein is CASSLVGTVEAFF. DNA for the CDR3: TGTGCCAGCAGCTTAGTGGGGACAGTTGAAGCTTTCTTT. Full variable domain (missing parts from reference TRBV7-9 and TRBJ1-1): DTGVSQNPRHKITKRGQNVTFRCDPISEHNRLYWYRQTLGQGPEFLTYFQNEAQLEKSRLLSDRFSAERPKGSFSTLEIQRTEQGDSAMYLCASSLVGTVEAFFGQGTRLTVV.

This clonotype has only one observation. The chain has TRBV19 and TRBJ1-4; D unresolved. CDR3 length: 12 residues. Trimming left V 8 bases short and J 7 bases short, with 11 bases between. Germline V lookup: CDR1 LNHDA, CDR2 SQIVND (reference sequence). This CDR3 reads CASRALSEKLFF. In DNA form, the CDR3 reads TGTGCCAGTCGGGCTCTATCTGAAAAACTGTTTTTT.

This clonotype came up a few times. This chain joins TRBV4-2 and TRBJ2-1; 9 bases are a match to TRBD2. Near its end, the DNA agrees better with TRBJ2-7, so the J call may be wrong. The germline gives CDR1 LGHNA, CDR2 YNFKEQ. The CDR3 sequence is 15 residues long. The CDR3, as DNA: TGTGCCAGCAGCCAAGATATTAGCGGGGGCTACGAGCAGTACTTC. It yields the protein CASSQDISGGYEQYF.

This chain links TRBV12-3 or TRBV12-4 with TRBJ2-5; D is ambiguous. The CDR3 is made up of 13 amino acids. Trimming left V 3 bases short and J 5 bases short, with 10 bases between. The CDR3 loop reads CASSFRRIETQYF. Here the CDR3 DNA reads TGTGCCAGCAGTTTTCGACGTATTGAGACCCAGTACTTC.